The rows below give T cell receptor beta chains drawn from one sample of a study of low-dose radiotherapy and immunotherapy resistance in tumors. TCRdb reanalysed the reads using MiXCR and keeps one entry per CDR3 protein. The data contain 85,000 to 100,000 distinct CDR3 sequences, around 9.2% of them singletons. Sequenced here: PBMCs, sampled before treatment. These receptor sequences come from a male donor with prostate cancer. The CDR3 runs from the conserved cysteine through the conserved F or W. The D gene is left open where the match is weak. Size is stated as once, few or many counts, or a class when the clone is expanded.

TRBV2	many	TRBD1	TRBJ1-1	TGTGCCAGCAGGGGACAGGGGCGAGGGACTGAAGCTTTCTTT	CASRGQGRGTEAFF
TRBV29-1	many	-	TRBJ1-2	TGCAGCGTTGAACAGGAGATCTATGGCTACACCTTC	CSVEQEIYGYTF
TRBV19	many	TRBD2	TRBJ2-2	TGTGCCACACACGTGGGACTAGTACGCACCGGGGAGCTGTTTTTT	CATHVGLVRTGELFF
TRBV4-2	many	-	TRBJ2-5	TGTGCCAGCAGCCAAGATGGGGTAACAGGAGGCGAGACCCAGTACTTC	CASSQDGVTGGETQYF
TRBV19	many	TRBD2	TRBJ2-1	TGTGCCAGTAGTATATTTGCGATGGGACTAGCTCACAATGAGCAGTTCTTC	CASSIFAMGLAHNEQFF
TRBV5-4	many	-	TRBJ2-1	TGTGCCAGCAGCTTCGATGTGGTCACCTACAATGAGCAGTTCTTC	CASSFDVVTYNEQFF
TRBV3-1	many	TRBD2	TRBJ2-1	TGTGCCGCGGGAGTAGGCTACAATGAGCAGTTCTTC	CAAGVGYNEQFF
TRBV15	many	-	TRBJ1-4	TGTGCCACCAGACAGGGCACTAATGAAAAACTGTTTTTT	CATRQGTNEKLFF
TRBV28	many	TRBD2	TRBJ2-1	TGTGCCAGCAGTTCTGAAGGACTAGCGGGAGGTTACAATGAGCAGTTCTTC	CASSSEGLAGGYNEQFF
TRBV10-3	many	-	TRBJ2-3	TGTGCCATCAGCGACCTGAGAACAGATACGCAGTATTTT	CAISDLRTDTQYF
TRBV5-1	many	-	TRBJ1-3	TGTGCCAGCAGCTTGGGAGGAACTGGAAACACCATATATTTT	CASSLGGTGNTIYF
TRBV28	many	-	TRBJ1-1	TGTGCCAGCAGGGTGGTGGACACTGAAGCTTTCTTT	CASRVVDTEAFF
TRBV2	many	-	TRBJ1-2	TGTGCCAGCAGTGTGGGGCAGGGCAACTATGGCTACACCTTC	CASSVGQGNYGYTF
TRBV28	many	TRBD1	TRBJ2-1	TGTGCCACCAGACCTTCGGGACAGGGGAACAATGAGCAGTTCTTC	CATRPSGQGNNEQFF
TRBV2	many	-	TRBJ1-2	TGTGCCAGCAGTGTAGAGGCCTTAAACTATGGCTACACCTTC	CASSVEALNYGYTF
TRBV28	many	TRBD2	TRBJ2-3	TGTGCCAGCGGTAGCGGGTCCCTTCTACCTAGCACAGATACGCAGTATTTT	CASGSGSLLPSTDTQYF
TRBV6-4	many	-	TRBJ2-7	TGTGCCAGCAGTGAAGTCCTCGAGGGACTCCCTATCTACGAGCAGTACTTC	CASSEVLEGLPIYEQYF
TRBV27	many	-	TRBJ2-6	TGTGCCAGCAGCCGAGGGGGGGGCCGTGCTGGGGCCAACGTCCTGACTTTC	CASSRGGGRAGANVLTF
TRBV20-1	many	-	TRBJ2-3	TGCAGTGCTGGATTAGACGGCTCTAGCACAGATACGCAGTATTTT	CSAGLDGSSTDTQYF
TRBV7-2	many	TRBD1	TRBJ1-2	TGTGCCAGCAGCTTAGGTGGACAGGTTGGTGGCTACACCTTC	CASSLGGQVGGYTF
TRBV4-2	many	-	TRBJ2-5	TGTGCCAGCAGCCAAGACCTGGGTAGGACGGAGACCCAGTACTTC	CASSQDLGRTETQYF
TRBV28	many	TRBD2	TRBJ2-3	TGTGCCAGCAGTTTCCGACTAGCGTCTACAGATACGCAGTATTTT	CASSFRLASTDTQYF
TRBV6-2/TRBV6-3	many	-	TRBJ2-5	TGTGCCAGCACCGACCCGGGACGGGAGACCCAGTACTTC	CASTDPGRETQYF
TRBV29-1	many	TRBD1	TRBJ2-4	TGCAGCGTTGCCGGACAGGGAATGAACATTCAGTACTTC	CSVAGQGMNIQYF
TRBV6-2/TRBV6-3	many	-	TRBJ2-6	TGTGCCAGCAGTTCGGTTGGAGTAGCTGGGGCCAACGTCCTGACTTTC	CASSSVGVAGANVLTF
TRBV18	many	TRBD1	TRBJ2-1	TGTGCCAGCTCAACCAGGGGGCCATCGACCTACAATGAGCAGTTCTTC	CASSTRGPSTYNEQFF
TRBV20-1	many	-	TRBJ2-5	TGCAGTGCTAGGGCGGTGGGGTCCTTCCAAGAGACCCAGTACTTC	CSARAVGSFQETQYF
TRBV9	many	-	TRBJ2-2	TGTGCCAGCAGCTCCCCTCCGATCGGGGAGCTGTTTTTT	CASSSPPIGELFF
TRBV20-1	many	TRBD1	TRBJ1-5	TGCAGTGCTAATGGGGGACAGGGGACCCAGCATTTT	CSANGGQGTQHF
TRBV6-8	many	-	TRBJ2-1	TGTGCCAGCACCGGGACCCAAGTCTGGCATGAGCAGTTCTTC	CASTGTQVWHEQFF
TRBV6-5	many	TRBD2	TRBJ2-3	TGTGCCAGCAGTTACTCGATAGGACTAGCAGATACGCAGTATTTT	CASSYSIGLADTQYF
TRBV21-1	many	-	TRBJ2-2	TGTGCCAGCAGCAAAAATTTAAGGGGTCTAAACACCGGGGAGCTGTTTTTT	CASSKNLRGLNTGELFF
TRBV6-5	many	-	TRBJ2-5	TGTGCCAGCAGCCTACTGGCAGGAGAGACCCAGTACTTC	CASSLLAGETQYF